The 15 T cell receptor beta chains below come from one sample, sequenced in a study of blood T cell repertoires in COVID-19. Profiled with immunoSEQ multiplex PCR; TCRdb holds only in-frame clones, not every one. The data show some 400,000 clones, around 86% seen once. Material: peripheral blood. These receptors were collected from a human donor in a cohort sampled during active COVID-19.

The sample holds one count of this clone. The chain couples TRBV5-6 to TRBJ1-1, with TRBD1 matching 11 bases. After removal of 3 bases from V and 11 bases from J, the junction contained 3 bases not matched to a gene. The CDR3 runs to 12 residues. Germline CDR1 and CDR2: SGHDT and YYEEEE. The CDR3 reads CASSYGTGGAFF. CDR3 nucleotide sequence: TGTGCCAGCAGCTACGGGACAGGGGGTGCTTTCTTT.

This chain links TRBV7-8 with TRBJ2-1; 9 positions agree with TRBD2. V shed 5 bases, J shed 13 bases, and the junction held 15 bases outside the gene matches. Germline V lookup: CDR1 SGHVS, CDR2 FQNEAQ. The CDR3 consists of 15 residues. The CDR3 region has the DNA TGTGCCAGCAGCAGCTCTGTGTTGACTAGCGGAGAACAGTTCTTC. It yields the protein CASSSSVLTSGEQFF.

The chain links TRBV4-2 to TRBJ1-1; D is uncertain. The ends were cut back, 1 base at V and 1 base at J, with 10 bases in the middle. Germline lookup yields CDR1 LGHNA and CDR2 YNFKEQ. This CDR3 region has 15 residues. The CDR3 DNA follows: TGTGCCAGCAGCCAAGTAATCTCGGGGAACACTGAAGCTTTCTTT. Its protein is CASSQVISGNTEAFF.

This clone showed up just once. The chain's CDR3 is CASSDVLGEPQHF. DNA of the CDR3: TGTGCCAGCAGTGATGTGTTGGGAGAGCCCCAGCATTTT. This rearrangement joins TRBV6-1 to TRBJ1-5, with D unresolved. CDR3 size: 13 residues. Germline CDR1 and CDR2: MNHNS and SASEGT. V lost 3 bases and J lost 8, with 11 bases in between.

This clone came up once. V and J are TRBV11-2 and TRBJ2-3; 10 nucleotides match TRBD2. Trimming cost V 5 bases and J 1 base; bases outside gene matches: 12. The CDR3 contains 18 residues. Germline CDR1 and CDR2: SGHAT and FQNNGV. CDR3 DNA: TGTGCCAGCAGCCTCCGACTAGCGGGTCCAAAGGGCACAGATACGCAGTATTTT. It codes for CASSLRLAGPKGTDTQYF.

Written as DNA, the CDR3 is TGTGCCAGCAGCCCGGGACAGGGTCATGAGCAGTTCTTC. Amino acids: CASSPGQGHEQFF. The chain is built from TRBV12-3 or TRBV12-4 and TRBJ2-1, with TRBD1 matching 9 bases. The CDR3 is 13 residues long. V dropped 6 bases and J dropped 8; count of bases not matched to a gene: 5.

This clone was detected only once. CDR3 in amino acids: CASSQEGPAEPYNEQFF. The CDR3 DNA sequence: TGTGCCAGCAGCCAAGAAGGCCCAGCGGAGCCCTACAATGAGCAGTTCTTC. The chain is built from TRBV4-2 and TRBJ2-1, with D possibly being TRBD2 (5 bases). The CDR3 has 17 residues. The germline V and J ends were trimmed by 0 bases and 2 bases, with 14 bases remaining between them. Germline CDR1 reads LGHNA; CDR2 reads YNFKEQ.

This clone was seen only a few times. The genes are TRBV12-5 and TRBJ1-1, with D hard to call. Germline assignment: CDR1 LGHNT and CDR2 FRNRAP. Trimming pared 2 bases from V and 1 base from J, leaving 17 bases between. The CDR3 runs to 17 residues. CDR3 sequence (DNA): TGTGCTAGTGGTTTGTTCTCTCCCCGGGGAGGGAACACTGAAGCTTTCTTT. It is translated as CASGLFSPRGGNTEAFF.

This chain links TRBV15 with TRBJ2-1; the match to TRBD2 covers 9 bases. The V gene's germline CDR1 is LNHNV and CDR2 YYDKDF (reference sequence). There are 15 residues in the CDR3. V lost 1 base and J lost 6; bases outside the gene matches: 4. This CDR3 is CATSRVTSGRNEQFF. The CDR3 DNA is TGTGCCACCAGCAGAGTCACTAGCGGGCGCAATGAGCAGTTCTTC. Full variable domain (outside the CDR3, taken from reference TRBV15 and TRBJ2-1): DAMVIQNPRYQVTQFGKPVTLSCSQTLNHNVMYWYQQKSSQAPKLLFHYYDKDFNNEADTPDNFQSRRPNTSFCFLDIRSPGLGDTAMYLCATSRVTSGRNEQFFGPGTRLTVL.

The chain is built from TRBV24-1 and TRBJ2-3, with D possibly being TRBD2 (6 bases). V lost 9 bases, J lost 4 bases, and 16 bases lay in between. The V gene's germline CDR1 is KGHDR and CDR2 SFDVKD. This CDR3 is built from 14 residues. The CDR3 loop reads CATASLGGADTQYF. The CDR3 region has the DNA TGTGCCACCGCTTCTTTGGGGGGTGCAGATACGCAGTATTTT.

Turning to this clone: Other nucleotide sequences in the sample specify the same CDR3. V gene TRBV7-8 combines with J gene TRBJ2-3; TRBD2 aligns across 8 bases. Germline V gene lookup returns CDR1 SGHVS and CDR2 FQNEAQ. V lost 1 base and J lost 2; bases outside the gene matches: 5. There are 16 residues in the CDR3. The CDR3 DNA reads as TGTGCCAGCAGCTTAGTGACGGGAGGGTCCACAGATACGCAGTATTTT. It codes for CASSLVTGGSTDTQYF.

This rearrangement joins TRBV4-2 to TRBJ1-6, with a possible D match to TRBD1 (6 bases). V was trimmed by 4 bases and J by 5 bases, leaving 12 bases between them. There are 15 residues in the CDR3. Germline V gene lookup returns CDR1 LGHNA and CDR2 YNFKEQ. The CDR3 protein is CASSPRTGNNSPLHF. In DNA form, the CDR3 reads TGTGCCAGCAGCCCTAGAACAGGGAATAATTCACCCCTCCACTTT.

For this clone: This sample includes further DNA sequences coding for the same CDR3. The gene calls are TRBV20-1 and TRBJ2-5, with D unclear. The germline V gene encodes CDR1 DFQATT and CDR2 SNEGSKA (reference sequence). The V gene lost 2 bases and the J gene lost 5 bases, with 6 bases spanning the gap. The CDR3 sequence is 11 residues long. The CDR3 DNA is TGCAGTGCTAGAACGGTTGAGACCCAGTACTTC. Translation gives CSARTVETQYF.

V usage is TRBV6-2 or TRBV6-3 and J usage is TRBJ1-4, with D possibly TRBD1 on 5 matching bases. CDR1 and CDR2 from the germline V gene are MNHEY and SVGEGT. The V and J ends lost 2 bases and 7 bases respectively, with 14 bases between them. CDR3 length: 15 amino acids. CDR3 nucleotides: TGTGCCAGCAGTTACGGAGCAGGGAGGAGTGAAAAACTGTTTTTT. Its translation is CASSYGAGRSEKLFF.

About this clone: The sample has other DNA sequences that encode this CDR3 too. The genes are TRBV11-3 and TRBJ2-5; TRBD2 might be the D (5 bases). Germline V gene sequence: CDR1 SGHNT, CDR2 YENEEA. The CDR3 contains 12 residues. V shed 2 bases and J shed 5 bases, with 6 bases lying between them. The DNA of the CDR3 is TGTGCCAGCAGCTTAACGGGGGAGACCCAGTACTTC. Its protein product is CASSLTGETQYF.